Shown below are 29 T cell receptor beta chains from a single sample sequenced in a study of shared clonotypes between healthy human individuals (dated by TCRdb to between 2020 and 2021). Library prep was done by the immunoSEQ multiplex PCR assay. TCRdb limited this immuneACCESS table to in-frame rearrangements with V and J called. A share of clones is missing; checked studies link under half to unresolved V genes, and the rest is unexplained. In this sample the table shows about 1,900,000 clones, approximately 95% of which occur a single time. The ten largest account for 0.9% to 1.5% of the sample. CD8 naive samples were obtained by positive selection for CCR7 among CD45RO-negative cells, yielding a CD45RA+CCR7+ population from which TemRA cells were excluded. Sequencing used naive CD8+ T cells sorted from blood. In the paper's terms, the cell subset or site label means: CD45RA+CCR7+. The source is a man aged 18 to 30 in good health.

DNA of the CDR3: TGTGCCACCAGCCCCACCCGAGGGGGGGCTTACAATGAGCAGTTCTTC. It encodes CATSPTRGGAYNEQFF. The gene calls are TRBV15 and TRBJ2-1; the D gene is possibly TRBD2 (7 bases). CDR1 is LNHNV and CDR2 is YYDKDF in the germline V gene (reference sequence). The CDR3 covers 16 residues. Trimming removed 5 bases at V and 4 bases at J, with 18 bases between.

In its sample, this clone was seen once. The genes are TRBV4-1 and TRBJ2-5, with 7 bases lining up with TRBD2. The germline CDR1 and CDR2 sequences are MGHRA and YSYEKL. After removal of 2 bases from V and 2 bases from J, the junction contained 5 bases not matched to a gene. The CDR3 has 15 amino acids. The CDR3 nucleotides read TGCGCCAGCAGCCAAAGGGCGGGGGTACAAGAGACCCAGTACTTC. Its translation: CASSQRAGVQETQYF.

Of note for this clone: Other nucleotide sequences in the sample specify the same CDR3. V is TRBV7-2 and J is TRBJ2-1, with 7 bases fitting TRBD2. The trim removed 6 bases at V and 1 base at J, leaving 6 bases unmatched. CDR3 length equals 15 residues. CDR1 is SGHTA, CDR2 FQGNSA, per germline. The CDR3 reads CASSSSGGSYNEQFF. The CDR3 DNA follows: TGTGCCAGCAGTTCATCGGGGGGATCCTACAATGAGCAGTTCTTC.

The V and J genes are TRBV2 and TRBJ2-1, with D maybe TRBD2 (6 bases). Germline CDR1 and CDR2: SNHLY and FYNNEI. The CDR3 extends over 15 amino acids. Trimming removed 2 bases from V and 5 bases from J, with 13 bases in between. The CDR3 bases are TGTGCCAGCAGTGAAAGGGACTGGGACGACAATGAGCAGTTCTTC. It yields the protein CASSERDWDDNEQFF.

The gene calls are TRBV19 and TRBJ2-7; tentative D call: TRBD1 (6 bases). Germline CDR1 LNHDA, CDR2 SQIVND (reference sequence). V was shortened by 8 bases and J by 2 bases, with 13 bases between the two germline ends. The CDR3 runs 13 residues. The CDR3 DNA follows: TGTGCCAGTGGTCCAGGACAGACCTACGAGCAGTACTTC. Translation: CASGPGQTYEQYF. Drawing the rest from reference TRBV19 and TRBJ2-7, the complete variable domain is DGGITQSPKYLFRKEGQNVTLSCEQNLNHDAMYWYRQDPGQGLRLIYYSQIVNDFQKGDIAEGYSVSREKKESFPLTVTSAQKNPTAFYLCASGPGQTYEQYFGPGTRLTVT.

This rearrangement joins TRBV9 to TRBJ2-5; tentatively, D is TRBD1 (5 bases). Deletions cut 0 bases from V and 4 bases from J, with 22 bases between. Germline V gene sequence: CDR1 SGDLS, CDR2 YYNGEE. The CDR3 has 18 amino acids. CDR3 region: CASSVEGSSLRDGETQYF. The CDR3 bases are TGTGCCAGCAGCGTAGAGGGGTCTTCTCTAAGAGATGGAGAGACCCAGTACTTC.

The V and J genes are TRBV27 and TRBJ1-2, with a possible D match to TRBD1 (5 bases). This CDR3 contains 12 residues. Germline assignment: CDR1 MNHEY and CDR2 SMNVEV (reference sequence). Trimming took 6 bases from V and 14 from J, leaving 19 bases between them. The CDR3 DNA sequence: TGTGCCAGCAGCTTAGGGTACCGGACACTAACCTTC. Residues: CASSLGYRTLTF.

J is TRBJ2-1 and V is TRBV13, with 9 bases aligning to TRBD2. The trim removed 5 bases at V and 2 bases at J, leaving 4 bases unmatched. CDR1 and CDR2 (germline): PRHDT, FYEKMQ (reference sequence). The CDR3 runs 15 residues. This CDR3 is CASSPSGGPYNEQFF. The CDR3, as DNA: TGTGCCAGCAGCCCCAGCGGGGGGCCCTACAATGAGCAGTTCTTC. Complete variable domain (other parts from reference TRBV13 and TRBJ2-1): AAGVIQSPRHLIKEKRETATLKCYPIPRHDTVYWYQQGPGQDPQFLISFYEKMQSDKGSIPDRFSAQQFSDYHSELNMSSLELGDSALYFCASSPSGGPYNEQFFGPGTRLTVL.

The V call is TRBV4-1, the J call TRBJ2-7, with 12 positions matching TRBD1. This CDR3 has 15 amino acids. J was trimmed by 6 bases and V by 4 bases; bases with no gene match: 7. Germline V gene lookup returns CDR1 MGHRA and CDR2 YSYEKL. CDR3 sequence: CASSPAGTGGFEQYF. The CDR3 DNA sequence: TGCGCCAGCAGCCCGGCCGGGACAGGGGGCTTCGAGCAGTACTTC.

The rearrangement uses TRBV5-1 and TRBJ1-2; 7 positions match TRBD1. J gave up 6 bases and V 3 bases, and 5 bases lay outside the gene matches. The CDR3 loop spans 13 amino acids. The germline gives CDR1 SGHRS, CDR2 YFSETQ. CDR3 residues: CASSWDSFNGYTF. For the CDR3, the DNA is TGCGCCAGCAGCTGGGACAGCTTCAATGGCTACACCTTC.

The rearrangement uses TRBV11-2 and TRBJ2-7, with 9 bases fitting TRBD2. The CDR3 loop spans 17 amino acids. The V gene end was trimmed by 1 base and the J gene end by 0 bases; junction bases not matched to a gene: 7. Germline V CDR1 and CDR2: SGHAT, FQNNGV. The CDR3 nucleotides are TGTGCCAGCAGCTTAGCTCCGCTAGCGGGGCTCTCCTACGAGCAGTACTTC. Protein product: CASSLAPLAGLSYEQYF.

The rearrangement links TRBV10-1 to TRBJ2-3, with 11 nucleotides matching TRBD2. The CDR3 spans 22 residues. CDR1 WNHNN and CDR2 SYGVQD come from the germline V gene (reference sequence). V shed 3 bases, J shed 2 bases, and the junction held 22 bases outside the gene matches. The CDR3 spells CASSDFSPGTGTSGPVTDTQYF. The CDR3 bases are TGCGCCAGCAGTGACTTCTCCCCCGGGACAGGGACTAGCGGACCCGTCACAGATACGCAGTATTTT.

The CDR3 DNA reads TGTGCCTGGAGTGTCGAGGGTAATAATGAAAAACTGTTTTTT. Protein sequence: CAWSVEGNNEKLFF. V is TRBV30 and J is TRBJ1-4; no reliable D call. The germline V gene encodes CDR1 GTSNPN and CDR2 SVGIG (reference sequence). This CDR3 spans 14 amino acids. V gave up 0 bases and J gave up 4 bases, with 9 bases separating them. Supplemented by reference TRBV30 and TRBJ1-4, the full variable domain reads SQTIHQWPATLVQPVGSPLSLECTVEGTSNPNLYWYRQAAGRGLQLLFYSVGIGQISSEVPQNLSASRPQDRQFILSSKKLLLSDSGFYLCAWSVEGNNEKLFFGSGTQLSVL.

The chain is built from TRBV7-6 and TRBJ2-7; 8 nucleotides match TRBD1. V gave up 4 bases and J gave up 4 bases; unmatched junction bases: 9. CDR3 length: 15 amino acids. CDR1 SGHVS and CDR2 FNYEAQ come from the germline V gene. CDR3 coding DNA: TGTGCCAGCAGCTCTCAACCGGGACAGGAATACGAGCAGTACTTC. It is translated as CASSSQPGQEYEQYF.

The chain joins TRBV2 to TRBJ2-7; the match to TRBD1 covers 11 bases. Unmatched junction bases numbered 20, after V lost 4 bases and J lost 0 bases. This CDR3 is built from 21 residues. Germline V gene data show CDR1 as SNHLY and CDR2 as FYNNEI. In DNA, the CDR3 is TGTGCCAGCAGTGGGCGAATCCCCGGGACAGGGGGTCCGGGGTACTCCTACGAGCAGTACTTC. This sequence encodes CASSGRIPGTGGPGYSYEQYF.

This clone has only one observation. The rearrangement links TRBV19 to TRBJ2-5; D remains unclear. The V gene lost 6 bases and the J gene lost 7 bases, with 12 bases spanning the gap. This CDR3 is built from 12 residues. CDR1 is LNHDA and CDR2 is SQIVND in the germline V gene (reference sequence). The CDR3 sequence is CASSPDRWTQYF. As DNA, the CDR3 is TGTGCCAGTAGCCCGGACCGGTGGACCCAGTACTTC.

The gene calls are TRBV2 and TRBJ2-3; the D is unclear. This CDR3 has 15 residues. V lost 4 bases and J lost 0, with 11 bases in between. Germline V gene data show CDR1 as SNHLY and CDR2 as FYNNEI. CDR3 in amino acids: CASSGGLSSTDTQYF. The CDR3 DNA reads TGTGCCAGCAGTGGAGGCTTATCTAGCACAGATACGCAGTATTTT.

The chain uses TRBV5-4 and TRBJ2-7; no clear D gene. Germline-derived CDR1 and CDR2 are SGHNT and YYREEE (reference sequence). The CDR3 covers 15 residues. Trimming cost V 0 bases and J 0 bases, with 10 bases left between them. The chain's CDR3 is CASSLGGISSYEQYF. The CDR3, as DNA: TGTGCCAGCAGCTTGGGAGGAATCAGCTCCTACGAGCAGTACTTC.

The chain recombines TRBV30 with TRBJ2-7, with 8 bases lining up with TRBD1. This CDR3 has 14 amino acids. The V gene's germline CDR1 is GTSNPN and CDR2 SVGIG (reference sequence). With V trimmed by 1 base and J by 3 bases, 5 bases remained unmatched. The CDR3 bases are TGTGCCTGGAGTGCGACAGGGGTTCGCTACGAGCAGTACTTC. Translation: CAWSATGVRYEQYF.

The CDR3 here is CASSLGVDATNEKLFF. In nucleotides, the CDR3 is TGTGCCAGCAGCTTAGGGGTGGATGCAACTAATGAAAAACTGTTTTTT. The rearrangement links TRBV7-9 to TRBJ1-4; D not resolved. The V end lost 1 base, the J end lost 0 bases, and 9 bases lay between the germline ends. This CDR3 comprises 16 residues. Germline lookup yields CDR1 SEHNR and CDR2 FQNEAQ (reference sequence).

The chain joins TRBV27 to TRBJ1-1; D is perhaps TRBD1 (5 bases). Germline-derived CDR1 and CDR2 are MNHEY and SMNVEV (reference sequence). V lost 8 bases and J lost 4, with 11 bases in between. The CDR3 is made up of 12 amino acids. The CDR3 DNA reads as TGTGCCAGCTTCGGCGGGGGCACTGAAGCTTTCTTT. This encodes CASFGGGTEAFF.

The CDR3 DNA is TGTGCCAGCAGCCTACGCCGGGACGGAGCCTACGAGCAGTACTTC. It encodes CASSLRRDGAYEQYF. The chain joins TRBV27 to TRBJ2-7, with D perhaps assigned TRBD1 or TRBD2 (5 bases each). Germline CDR1 reads MNHEY; CDR2 reads SMNVEV (reference sequence). V dropped 6 bases and J dropped 2 bases, with 17 bases sitting between them. The CDR3 has 15 residues.

As for this clone: The sample has other DNA sequences that encode this CDR3 too. V and J are TRBV29-1 and TRBJ2-1, with D hard to call. The CDR3 extends over 11 amino acids. Germline V gene data show CDR1 as SQVTM and CDR2 as ANQGSEA. Between the trimmed V and J ends, which lost 0 bases and 4 bases, there was a span of 1 base. The CDR3 here is CSVEEYNEQFF. In nucleotides, the CDR3 is TGCAGCGTTGAAGAGTACAATGAGCAGTTCTTC.

The rearrangement links TRBV11-2 to TRBJ2-1, with no clear D. Between the trimmed V and J ends, which lost 0 bases and 13 bases, there was a span of 10 bases. There are 12 residues in the CDR3. Per germline, CDR1 SGHAT and CDR2 FQNNGV. CDR3 residues: CASSLEVQTQFF. CDR3 DNA sequence: TGTGCCAGCAGCTTAGAGGTACAGACCCAGTTCTTC.

CDR3 sequence (DNA): TGCGCCAGCAGTCTGGATGGGCCTTGGGAGCAGTACTTC. It is translated as CASSLDGPWEQYF. The chain recombines TRBV5-1 with TRBJ2-7, with D unclear. The V gene lost 5 bases and the J gene lost 7 bases, with 16 bases spanning the gap. The CDR3 has 13 residues. Germline V CDR1 and CDR2: SGHRS, YFSETQ.

V gene TRBV7-8 combines with J gene TRBJ1-1; D ambiguous. This CDR3 is 14 amino acids long. The germline CDR1 and CDR2 sequences are SGHVS and FQNEAQ. Trimming left V 1 base short and J 0 bases short, with 6 bases between. CDR3 bases: TGTGCCAGCAGCTTAGGGCAGTTGAACACTGAAGCTTTCTTT. Amino acids: CASSLGQLNTEAFF. Full variable domain (missing parts from reference TRBV7-8 and TRBJ1-1): GAGVSQSPRYKVAKRGQDVALRCDPISGHVSLFWYQQALGQGPEFLTYFQNEAQLDKSGLPSDRFFAERPEGSVSTLKIQRTQQEDSAVYLCASSLGQLNTEAFFGQGTRLTVV.

The CDR3 spells CASSVGSGAGELFF. The CDR3, as DNA: TGTGCCAGCAGCGTAGGGTCAGGGGCCGGGGAGCTGTTTTTT. The chain is built from TRBV9 and TRBJ2-2; tentative D call: TRBD1 (6 bases). CDR1 SGDLS and CDR2 YYNGEE come from the germline V gene. The V and J ends lost 0 bases and 6 bases respectively, with 9 bases between them. The CDR3 totals 14 residues.

This sequence joins TRBV2 and TRBJ2-7; 7 bases fit TRBD2. The CDR3 loop spans 14 amino acids. Germline loops: CDR1 SNHLY, CDR2 FYNNEI. The ends lost 2 bases at V and 3 bases at J; junction bases unmatched: 4. CDR3 coding DNA: TGTGCCAGCAGTGAATGGGGCGGGGGCTACGAGCAGTACTTC. It encodes CASSEWGGGYEQYF.

The CDR3 spells CASSLVGDRAILYRGYTF. The CDR3 region has the DNA TGTGCCAGCAGTTTAGTGGGGGACAGGGCGATCCTATATCGGGGCTACACCTTC. V gene TRBV27 combines with J gene TRBJ1-2, with TRBD1 matching over 9 bases. Germline trimming cut 2 bases from V and 8 bases from J; bases unmatched to any gene: 18. The CDR3 has 18 residues. Per the germline V gene, CDR1 is MNHEY and CDR2 is SMNVEV (reference sequence).